This TCR beta chain is from a study of T cell clonality in common variable immunodeficiency. Overall study results and limits: Compared with controls, CVID subjects had fewer shared TCRbeta clones. Repertoire-complication correlations in CVID were limited by patient heterogeneity.

CVID and control samples used equivalent genomic DNA input. The protocol was immunoSEQ multiplex PCR, while the TCRdb copy is restricted to in-frame clones and leaves out a portion. This sample carries roughly 70,000 clones, none of them present only once. At least ten counts were recorded for this clone. The antigen is unknown. The CDR3 extends 3 residues past the end of the read, so its final part is completed from the germline J gene. CDR3 length: 12 amino acids. CDR1 SGHAT and CDR2 FQNNGV come from the germline V gene. V lost 5 bases and J 8 bases, leaving 10 bases between the germline ends. This TCR came from a person between 18 and 70 years old in good health. J is TRBJ2-1 and V is TRBV11-2; D perhaps matches TRBD1 (6 bases). What was sequenced was peripheral blood mononuclear cells. The CDR3 DNA, read in part, is TGTGCCAGCAGCATTAACAGGGATGAG. It translates to CASSINRDE. The full CDR3 protein is CASSINRDEQFF. Together with reference TRBV11-2 and TRBJ2-1, the CDR3 gives the full variable domain: EAGVAQSPRYKIIEKRQSVAFWCNPISGHATLYWYQQILGQGPKLLIQFQNNGVVDDSQLPKDRFSAERLKGVDSTLKIQPAKLEDSAVYLCASSINRDEQFFGPGTRLTVL.